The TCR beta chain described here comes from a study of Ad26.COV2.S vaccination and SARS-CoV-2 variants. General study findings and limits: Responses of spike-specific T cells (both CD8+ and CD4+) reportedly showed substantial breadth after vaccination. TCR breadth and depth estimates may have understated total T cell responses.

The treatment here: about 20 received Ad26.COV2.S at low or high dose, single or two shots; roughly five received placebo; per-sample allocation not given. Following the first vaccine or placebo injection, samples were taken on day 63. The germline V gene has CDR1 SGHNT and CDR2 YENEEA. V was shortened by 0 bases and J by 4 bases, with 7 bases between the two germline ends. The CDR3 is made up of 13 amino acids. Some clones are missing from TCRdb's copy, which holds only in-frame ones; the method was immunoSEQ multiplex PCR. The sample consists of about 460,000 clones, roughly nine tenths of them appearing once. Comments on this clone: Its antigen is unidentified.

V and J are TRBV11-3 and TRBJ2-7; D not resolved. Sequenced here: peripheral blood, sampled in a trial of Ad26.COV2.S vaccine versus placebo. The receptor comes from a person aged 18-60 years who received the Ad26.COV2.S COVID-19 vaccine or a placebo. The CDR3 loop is CASSLEKDYEQYF. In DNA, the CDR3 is TGTGCCAGCAGCTTAGAGAAAGATTACGAGCAGTACTTC.